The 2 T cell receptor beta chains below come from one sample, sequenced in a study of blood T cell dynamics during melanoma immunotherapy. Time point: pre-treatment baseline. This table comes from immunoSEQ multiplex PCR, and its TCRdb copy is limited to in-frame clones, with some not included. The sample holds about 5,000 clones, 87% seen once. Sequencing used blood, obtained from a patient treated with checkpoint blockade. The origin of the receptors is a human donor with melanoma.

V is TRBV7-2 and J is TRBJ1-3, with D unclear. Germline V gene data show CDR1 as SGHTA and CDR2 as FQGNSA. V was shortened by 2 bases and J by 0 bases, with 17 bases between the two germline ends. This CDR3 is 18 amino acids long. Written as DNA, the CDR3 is TGTGCCAGCAGCTTACCCCCCAAACGGTTCGACTCTGGAAACACCATATATTTT. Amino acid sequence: CASSLPPKRFDSGNTIYF.

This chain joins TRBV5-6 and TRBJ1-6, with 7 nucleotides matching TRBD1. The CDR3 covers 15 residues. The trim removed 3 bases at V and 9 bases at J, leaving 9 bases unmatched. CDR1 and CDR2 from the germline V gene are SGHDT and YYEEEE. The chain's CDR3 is CASSSGQLGSSPLHF. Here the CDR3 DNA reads TGTGCCAGCAGCTCGGGACAGCTCGGCAGTTCACCCCTCCACTTT.